These 8 T cell receptor beta chains were all obtained from the same sample, sequenced in a study of cytomegalovirus exposure and HLA in healthy donors. The PCR had 60 Vbeta and 13 Jbeta primers. The protocol was immunoSEQ multiplex PCR, while the TCRdb copy is restricted to in-frame clones and leaves out a portion. The sample lists 120,000 to 150,000 clones; approximately 84% were seen once. The sequencing sample was made of PBMCs. The receptors were gathered from a woman in her 40s in good health and CMV-seronegative.

The V call is TRBV4-3, the J call TRBJ1-1; 9 positions agree with TRBD1. The ends lost 2 bases at V and 1 base at J; junction bases unmatched: 5. The CDR3 loop spans 16 amino acids. Germline lookup yields CDR1 LGHNA and CDR2 YSLEER. In DNA, the CDR3 is TGCGCCAGCAGCCAATATCAGACAGGGGGGAACACTGAAGCTTTCTTT. This codes for CASSQYQTGGNTEAFF.

The V gene is TRBV7-9, the J gene TRBJ2-7; 9 bases match TRBD2. Germline V gene lookup returns CDR1 SEHNR and CDR2 FQNEAQ (reference sequence). The length of the CDR3 is 16 residues. V shed 2 bases, J shed 6 bases, and the junction held 11 bases outside the gene matches. The CDR3 region has the DNA TGTGCCAGCAGCTTAAGTTTAGCGGGAGTCCGTTCCGAGCAGTACTTC. Protein: CASSLSLAGVRSEQYF.

The chain uses TRBV4-2 and TRBJ2-4; D is perhaps TRBD1 (5 bases). V lost 0 bases, J lost 3 bases, and 9 bases lay in between. This CDR3 is built from 15 residues. CDR1 and CDR2 from the germline V gene are LGHNA and YNFKEQ. CDR3 nucleotides: TGTGCCAGCAGCCAAGAACAGGTCGGCAAAAACATTCAGTACTTC. It codes for CASSQEQVGKNIQYF.

Points on this clone: Sequence at one end of the junction differs from germline and may be a read error. DNA of the CDR3: TGTTCCAGCAGCTTGGAAGGGGCTGGCAATCAGCCCCAGCATTTT. Residues: CSSSLEGAGNQPQHF. The chain is built from TRBV7-9 and TRBJ1-5; possibly TRBD1 for D (5 bases). This CDR3 is built from 15 residues. Per germline, CDR1 SEHNR and CDR2 FQNEAQ (reference sequence). Full variable domain (outside the CDR3, taken from reference TRBV7-9 and TRBJ1-5): DTGVSQNPRHKITKRGQNVTFRCDPISEHNRLYWYRQTLGQGPEFLTYFQNEAQLEKSRLLSDRFSAERPKGSFSTLEIQRTEQGDSAMYLCSSSLEGAGNQPQHFGDGTRLSIL.

In this sample, this clone turned up once. The rearrangement joins TRBV19 to TRBJ2-5; D remains ambiguous. This CDR3 contains 15 residues. V gave up 6 bases and J gave up 1 base, with 15 bases separating them. Germline V gives CDR1 LNHDA, CDR2 SQIVND (reference sequence). For the CDR3, the DNA is TGTGCCAGTAGGTGTCTAGTCACCTTCCAAGAGACCCAGTACTTC. Translation gives CASRCLVTFQETQYF.

The J gene is TRBJ1-1, the V gene TRBV10-3, with 8 bases fitting TRBD1. Trimming at V came to 7 bases and at J to 1 base, leaving 5 bases not matched to a gene. CDR1 ENHRY and CDR2 SYGVKD come from the germline V gene. CDR3 size: 14 residues. CDR3 in DNA: TGTGCCATCAATCAGGGGGCGTCGAACACTGAAGCTTTCTTT. Protein: CAINQGASNTEAFF.

This CDR3 is CASRMTGWETQYF. The DNA for the CDR3 is TGTGCCAGCCGGATGACAGGGTGGGAGACCCAGTACTTC. This chain links TRBV2 with TRBJ2-5, with 7 positions matching TRBD1. This CDR3 comprises 13 residues. CDR1 is SNHLY, CDR2 FYNNEI, per germline. The trim removed 8 bases at V and 5 bases at J, leaving 8 bases unmatched. Based on the CDR3 plus reference TRBV2 and TRBJ2-5, the full variable domain is EPEVTQTPSHQVTQMGQEVILRCVPISNHLYFYWYRQILGQKVEFLVSFYNNEISEKSEIFDDQFSVERPDGSNFTLKIRSTKLEDSAMYFCASRMTGWETQYFGPGTRLLVL.

The V call is TRBV6-6, the J call TRBJ2-2; D gene uncertain. Germline-derived CDR1 and CDR2 are MNHNY and SVGAGI (reference sequence). V was clipped by 6 bases and J by 1 base, with 6 bases between them. The CDR3 runs to 13 residues. Here the CDR3 reads CASRRLNTGELFF. CDR3 sequence (DNA): TGTGCCAGCAGGAGACTGAACACCGGGGAGCTGTTTTTT.